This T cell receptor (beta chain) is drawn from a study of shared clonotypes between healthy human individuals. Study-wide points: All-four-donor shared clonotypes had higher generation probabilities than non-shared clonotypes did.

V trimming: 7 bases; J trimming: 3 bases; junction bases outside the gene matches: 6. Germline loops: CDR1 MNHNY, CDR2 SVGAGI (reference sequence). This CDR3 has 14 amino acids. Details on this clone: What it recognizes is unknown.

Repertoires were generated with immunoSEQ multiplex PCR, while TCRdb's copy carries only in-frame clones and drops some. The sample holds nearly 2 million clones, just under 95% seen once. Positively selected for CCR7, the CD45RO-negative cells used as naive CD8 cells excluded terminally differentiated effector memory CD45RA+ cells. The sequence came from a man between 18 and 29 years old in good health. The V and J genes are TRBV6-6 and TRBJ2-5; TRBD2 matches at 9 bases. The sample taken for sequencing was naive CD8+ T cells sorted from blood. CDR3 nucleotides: TGTGCCAGCAATCAGCGGGGGGTAGAAGAGACCCAGTACTTC. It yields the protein CASNQRGVEETQYF.